Following are 28 T cell receptor beta chains from one sample sequenced in a study of blood T cells in healthy people across ages. A second PCR of 7 to 11 cycles used a sample-barcoded 5' primer and a J-beta primer mix. TCRdb re-called the 5' RACE reads through MiXCR, storing one row per CDR3 protein. The table includes 850,000 or so distinct CDR3 sequences, about 28% detected once. Sequenced sample: blood. These receptors came from a woman older than 75 in good health.

Points on this clonotype: A read error may account for a junction end that differs from germline. The chain employs TRBV29-1 and TRBJ2-5; no definite D call. The CDR3 loop spans 15 amino acids. The V gene's germline CDR1 is SQVTM and CDR2 ANQGSEA. DNA for the CDR3: TGCAGCGCTGAAGATCGAGGTGCGCCCAAAAACACTCAGTACTTC. Its translation: CSAEDRGAPKNTQYF.

Only a few counts were recorded for this clonotype. This rearrangement joins TRBV24-1 to TRBJ1-2, with D tentatively TRBD1 (5 bases). The CDR3 consists of 14 residues. From germline, CDR1 is KGHDR and CDR2 SFDVKD. V was pared by 0 bases and J by 8 bases, with 12 bases between. CDR3 sequence (DNA): TGTGCCACCAGTGATTTGCAAGGGGATCGAGGCTACACCTTC. It translates to CATSDLQGDRGYTF.

This clonotype was seen many times. The rearrangement joins TRBV20-1 to TRBJ2-1; the D is unclear. CDR3 length: 14 amino acids. Trimming stripped 0 bases from V and 7 bases from J, with 13 bases between. CDR1 is DFQATT and CDR2 is SNEGSKA in the germline V gene (reference sequence). CDR3 nucleotide sequence: TGCAGTGCTAGAGACCGGAGCCTCCGTAATGAGCAGTTCTTC. It is translated as CSARDRSLRNEQFF.

This clonotype has more than one count but fewer than ten. Mismatch with germline at one junction end may stem from a read error. This chain connects TRBV12-3 or TRBV12-4 to TRBJ2-3; TRBD2 might be the D (6 bases). The CDR3 is 17 residues long. The CDR3 here is CASSPFPGEASTGTQYF. The CDR3 DNA reads TGTGCCAGCAGCCCTTTCCCCGGGGAGGCCAGCACAGGTACGCAGTATTTT.

CDR3 sequence: CATSLPLTSGANTGELFF. The CDR3 DNA follows: TGTGCCACCAGTCTACCCTTGACTAGCGGGGCGAACACCGGGGAGCTGTTTTTT. The gene calls are TRBV24-1 and TRBJ2-2; 11 positions match TRBD2. The J segment lost 0 bases and the V segment lost 6 bases, leaving 8 bases of the junction unmatched. Looked up from germline, CDR1 is KGHDR and CDR2 is SFDVKD. The CDR3 totals 18 residues.

Concerning this clonotype itself: The CDR3 end shows no conserved phenylalanine or tryptophan, and so a read error is likely. The J gene is TRBJ1-6, the V gene TRBV6-5; 10 bases line up with TRBD1. CDR3 length equals 14 residues. The V segment lost 6 bases and the J segment 9 bases; nucleotides outside the gene matches: 5. Germline V lookup: CDR1 MNHEY, CDR2 SVGAGI. CDR3: CASRPGTGVSPLHC. The CDR3 DNA reads TGTGCCAGCAGGCCGGGGACAGGGGTTTCACCCCTCCACTGT.

This clonotype was detected many times. The gene calls are TRBV29-1 and TRBJ2-5; D gene unclear. Trimming took off 3 bases at V and 2 bases at J, with 10 bases between the two ends. The germline V gene has CDR1 SQVTM and CDR2 ANQGSEA. The CDR3 covers 13 residues. The CDR3 spells CSVDFDGQETQYF. The CDR3 DNA is TGCAGCGTTGATTTTGACGGGCAAGAGACCCAGTACTTC.

The gene calls are TRBV5-1 and TRBJ1-1; D is ambiguous. Per germline, CDR1 SGHRS and CDR2 YFSETQ. The length of the CDR3 is 12 residues. The ends were cut back, 3 bases at V and 7 bases at J, with 10 bases in the middle. Here the CDR3 DNA reads TGCGCCAGCAGCTCGGGGAGCAGTGAAGCTTTCTTT. It translates to CASSSGSSEAFF.

This sequence joins TRBV7-2 and TRBJ2-7; D not certain. Trimming pared 5 bases from V and 4 bases from J, leaving 18 bases between. The germline V gene has CDR1 SGHTA and CDR2 FQGNSA. There are 15 residues in the CDR3. CDR3 sequence: CASSVSRHEAYEQYF. The CDR3 nucleotides are TGTGCCAGCAGCGTGAGCAGGCATGAGGCTTACGAGCAGTACTTC.

The sample holds many counts of this clonotype. The genes are TRBV20-1 and TRBJ2-6, with no clear D. The CDR3 loop spans 14 amino acids. Between the trimmed V and J ends, which lost 4 bases and 0 bases, there was a span of 7 bases. Germline CDR1 and CDR2: DFQATT and SNEGSKA (reference sequence). The CDR3 spells CSAIYSSGANVLTF. The CDR3 region has the DNA TGCAGTGCTATATACAGCTCTGGGGCCAACGTCCTGACTTTC.

This clonotype has at least ten counts. This chain uses TRBV5-1 with TRBJ2-1, with 9 nucleotides matching TRBD1. Per the germline V gene, CDR1 is SGHRS and CDR2 is YFSETQ. The CDR3 has 15 amino acids. The J segment lost 6 bases and the V segment lost 4 bases, leaving 8 bases of the junction unmatched. The CDR3 loop reads CASSTGTGQINEQFF. The CDR3 nucleotides are TGCGCCAGCAGCACAGGGACAGGGCAGATCAATGAGCAGTTCTTC.

This clonotype was seen ten or more times. The V and J genes are TRBV29-1 and TRBJ1-2, with 8 positions matching TRBD1. After removal of 3 bases from V and 6 bases from J, the junction contained 3 bases not matched to a gene. Per the germline V gene, CDR1 is SQVTM and CDR2 is ANQGSEA. CDR3 size: 12 residues. CDR3 in DNA: TGCAGCGTTGAGAACAGGGGGAATGGCTACACCTTC. Residues: CSVENRGNGYTF.

CDR3: CSAPSGQGPFAFF. The CDR3 DNA is TGCAGTGCCCCCTCGGGCCAGGGACCCTTTGCTTTCTTT. The V and J genes are TRBV20-1 and TRBJ1-1; TRBD1 might be the D (5 bases). The CDR3 extends over 13 amino acids. CDR1 and CDR2 (germline): DFQATT, SNEGSKA (reference sequence). The V gene lost 6 bases and the J gene lost 11 bases, with 22 bases spanning the gap.

The J gene is TRBJ1-1, the V gene TRBV3-1; D might be TRBD1 (6 bases). The ends were cut back, 4 bases at V and 3 bases at J, with 18 bases in the middle. Germline loops: CDR1 LGHDT, CDR2 YNNKEL (reference sequence). The CDR3 sequence is 16 residues long. Here the CDR3 DNA reads TGTGCCAGCAGCCCTTGGGGGGCAGGGTTGGACACTGAAGCTTTCTTT. Translating it yields CASSPWGAGLDTEAFF.

The table lists this clonotype with many counts. This chain uses TRBV6-5 with TRBJ2-3, with D maybe TRBD2 (6 bases). The V end was cut by 6 bases, the J end by 0 bases, with 13 bases between. Germline V CDR1 and CDR2: MNHEY, SVGAGI. This CDR3 is built from 15 residues. CDR3 region: CASRRLGASTDTQYF. In DNA form, the CDR3 reads TGTGCCAGCAGAAGACTAGGGGCTAGCACAGATACGCAGTATTTT.

This chain joins TRBV7-9 and TRBJ2-1, with TRBD1 identical over 8 bases. Unmatched junction bases numbered 3, after V lost 1 base and J lost 4 bases. The CDR3 is 15 residues long. In germline, CDR1 is SEHNR, CDR2 FQNEAQ (reference sequence). The CDR3 DNA follows: TGTGCCAGCAGCTTAGATGGACAGGGATACAATGAGCAGTTCTTC. Translation: CASSLDGQGYNEQFF.

Concerning this clonotype itself: An end of the junction does not agree with germline; a read error may underlie this. The genes are TRBV7-2 and TRBJ2-2; perhaps TRBD2 as D (6 bases). This CDR3 has 14 residues. Germline V gives CDR1 SGHTA, CDR2 FQGNSA. The CDR3 loop reads CASSLQPSSGGLFF. For the CDR3, the DNA is TGTGCCAGCAGCTTACAGCCTAGCTCCGGGGGGCTGTTTTTT. The entire variable domain, with the rest obtained from reference TRBV7-2 and TRBJ2-2, is as follows: GAGVSQSPSNKVTEKGKDVELRCDPISGHTALYWYRQSLGQGLEFLIYFQGNSAPDKSGLPSDRFSAERTGGSVSTLTIQRTQQEDSAVYLCASSLQPSSGGLFFGEGSRLTVL.

The table lists this clonotype with many counts. The chain has TRBV10-3 and TRBJ2-1; 9 bases are a match to TRBD2. J lost 4 bases, V lost 3 bases, and 7 bases had no gene match. The CDR3 is 16 residues long. Germline CDR1 ENHRY, CDR2 SYGVKD. Written as DNA, the CDR3 is TGTGCCATCAGTGACCTTGCGGGGGGGGGGTACAATGAGCAGTTCTTC. It specifies CAISDLAGGGYNEQFF.

Of note for this clonotype: Sequence at one end of the junction differs from germline and may be a read error. The chain recombines TRBV6-1 with TRBJ2-4; 8 nucleotides line up with TRBD1. CDR1 and CDR2 (germline): MNHNS, SASEGT. CDR3 length: 16 residues. The CDR3 DNA reads TGTGCCAGCAGTGCCCGACAGGGGTCAACCAAAAACATTCAGAACTTC. This gives the protein CASSARQGSTKNIQNF.

This clonotype was observed at least ten times. CDR3 protein: CSARGRDRAFYGYTF. DNA for the CDR3: TGCAGTGCTAGAGGCCGGGACAGGGCCTTTTATGGCTACACCTTC. J is TRBJ1-2 and V is TRBV20-1; 9 bases align to TRBD1. This CDR3 is 15 amino acids long. Germline CDR1 is DFQATT and CDR2 is SNEGSKA (reference sequence). Trimming took 1 base from V and 5 from J; bases not matched to a gene: 8.

The chain is built from TRBV7-2 and TRBJ1-5; D uncertain. The V gene's germline CDR1 is SGHTA and CDR2 FQGNSA. This CDR3 has 14 amino acids. V was trimmed by 1 base and J by 2 bases, leaving 6 bases between them. The CDR3 protein is CASSLGNGNQPQHF. The CDR3 nucleotides read TGTGCCAGCAGCTTAGGGAACGGCAATCAGCCCCAGCATTTT.

The V call is TRBV29-1, the J call TRBJ2-7; possible D gene TRBD2, 5 bases. TRBJ2-5 matches the DNA end more closely, so the J call is doubtful. The CDR3 totals 11 residues. CDR1 SQVTM and CDR2 ANQGSEA come from the germline V gene. The CDR3 nucleotides read TGCAGCGTAGCCGAGGGCGGGACCCAGTACTTC. Translation gives CSVAEGGTQYF.

V gene TRBV28 combines with J gene TRBJ1-1; D remains ambiguous. Germline lookup yields CDR1 MDHEN and CDR2 SYDVKM. V lost 6 bases, J lost 6 bases, and 14 bases lay in between. This CDR3 has 13 residues. CDR3 bases: TGTGCCAGCAGCTTCAATGAGTCCCCTGAAGCTTTCTTT. Protein product: CASSFNESPEAFF.

The chain combines TRBV20-1 with TRBJ1-1; D perhaps matches TRBD1 (5 bases). The CDR3 covers 16 residues. The V end was cut by 1 base, the J end by 0 bases, with 15 bases between. CDR1 and CDR2 from the germline V gene are DFQATT and SNEGSKA (reference sequence). CDR3 nucleotide sequence: TGCAGTGCTAGAGGAGGCAGGGCGAACATGAACACTGAAGCTTTCTTT. Protein sequence: CSARGGRANMNTEAFF.

This chain joins TRBV28 and TRBJ2-7, with D perhaps TRBD2 (5 bases). V lost 0 bases, J lost 2 bases, and 11 bases lay in between. Germline V CDR1 and CDR2: MDHEN, SYDVKM. The length of the CDR3 is 15 residues. CDR3 DNA: TGTGCCAGCAGTTTATGGGCCGGAGGTGCCTACGAGCAGTACTTC. It specifies CASSLWAGGAYEQYF.

This clonotype was recorded a few times. V is TRBV4-3 and J is TRBJ1-1; D might be TRBD1 (5 bases). With 0 bases removed from V and 4 bases from J, the gap between germline ends came to 12 bases. The V gene's germline CDR1 is LGHNA and CDR2 YSLEER. The CDR3 contains 15 residues. The CDR3 bases are TGCGCCAGCAGCCAAGAAGGGAGGGGTTTCACTGAAGCTTTCTTT. Translation: CASSQEGRGFTEAFF.

This clonotype was recorded at least ten times. The chain links TRBV5-1 to TRBJ1-4; no reliable D call. Trimming left V 4 bases short and J 5 bases short, with 15 bases between. The CDR3 has 15 amino acids. Per germline, CDR1 SGHRS and CDR2 YFSETQ. The CDR3 reads CASSPTGLGNEKLFF. CDR3 nucleotides: TGCGCCAGCAGCCCGACCGGGTTGGGAAATGAAAAACTGTTTTTT. The full variable domain, rest sourced from reference TRBV5-1 and TRBJ1-4, is KAGVTQTPRYLIKTRGQQVTLSCSPISGHRSVSWYQQTPGQGLQFLFEYFSETQRNKGNFPGRFSGRQFSNSRSEMNVSTLELGDSALYLCASSPTGLGNEKLFFGSGTQLSVL.

The V and J genes are TRBV3-1 and TRBJ2-1, with D possibly TRBD1 on 6 matching bases. Germline V gene lookup returns CDR1 LGHDT and CDR2 YNNKEL (reference sequence). The CDR3 extends over 14 amino acids. Between the trimmed V and J ends, which lost 4 bases and 10 bases, there was a span of 17 bases. CDR3 in amino acids: CASSLLTGTYEQFF. As DNA, the CDR3 is TGTGCCAGCAGCCTTTTGACAGGAACCTACGAGCAGTTCTTC.